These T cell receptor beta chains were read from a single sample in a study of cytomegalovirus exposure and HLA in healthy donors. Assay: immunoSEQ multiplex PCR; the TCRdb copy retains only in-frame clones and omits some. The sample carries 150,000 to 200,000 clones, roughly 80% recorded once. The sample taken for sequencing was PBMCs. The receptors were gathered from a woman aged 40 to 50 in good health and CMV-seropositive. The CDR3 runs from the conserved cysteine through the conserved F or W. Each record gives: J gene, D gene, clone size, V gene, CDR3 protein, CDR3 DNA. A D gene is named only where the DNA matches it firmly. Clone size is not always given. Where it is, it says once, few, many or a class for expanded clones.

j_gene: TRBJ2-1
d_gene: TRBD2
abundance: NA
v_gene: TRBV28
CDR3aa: CASSRTSGSYNEQFF
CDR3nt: TGTGCCAGCAGTCGGACTAGCGGGAGTTATAATGAGCAGTTCTTC

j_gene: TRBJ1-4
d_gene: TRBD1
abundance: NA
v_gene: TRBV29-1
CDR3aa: CSVSRGVEEKLFF
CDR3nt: TGCAGCGTCTCCAGGGGGGTAGAGGAAAAACTGTTTTTT

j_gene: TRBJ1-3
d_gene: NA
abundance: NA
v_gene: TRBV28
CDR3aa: CASYSGSSGNTIYF
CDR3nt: TGTGCCAGTTACAGCGGGAGCTCTGGAAACACCATATATTTT

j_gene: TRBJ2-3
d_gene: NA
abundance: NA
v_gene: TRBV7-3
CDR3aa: CASSFGDTDGTDTQYF
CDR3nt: TGTGCCAGCAGCTTTGGGGACACGGACGGCACAGATACGCAGTATTTT

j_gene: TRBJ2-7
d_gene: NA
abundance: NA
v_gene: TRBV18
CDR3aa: CASSPLRDSYEQYF
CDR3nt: TGTGCCAGCTCACCACTGCGGGATTCCTACGAGCAGTACTTC

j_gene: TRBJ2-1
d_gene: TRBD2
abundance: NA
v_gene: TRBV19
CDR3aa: CASSIWGEGYNEQFF
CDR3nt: TGTGCCAGTAGTATATGGGGGGAGGGATACAATGAGCAGTTCTTC

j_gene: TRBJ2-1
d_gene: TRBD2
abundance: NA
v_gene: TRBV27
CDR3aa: CASLPVTSVDNEQFF
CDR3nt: TGTGCCAGCCTCCCGGTTACTAGCGTTGACAATGAGCAGTTCTTC

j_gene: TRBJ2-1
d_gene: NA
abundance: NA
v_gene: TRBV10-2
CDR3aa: CASSGLDFNEQFF
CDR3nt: TGCGCCAGCAGTGGGCTAGATTTCAATGAGCAGTTCTTC

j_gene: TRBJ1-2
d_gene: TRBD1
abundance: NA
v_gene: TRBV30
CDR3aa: CAGTGDGDYGYTF
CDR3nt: TGTGCCGGTACAGGGGACGGGGACTATGGCTACACCTTC

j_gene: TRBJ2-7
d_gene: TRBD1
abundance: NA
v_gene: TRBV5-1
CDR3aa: CASSSDRNAGYEQYF
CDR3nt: TGCGCCAGCAGCTCGGACAGGAACGCGGGCTACGAGCAGTACTTC

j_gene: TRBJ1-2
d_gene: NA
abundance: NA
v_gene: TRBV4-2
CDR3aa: CASSTPDPGRGDDGYTF
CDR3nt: TGTGCCAGCAGCACTCCCGACCCAGGGCGGGGGGATGATGGCTACACCTTC

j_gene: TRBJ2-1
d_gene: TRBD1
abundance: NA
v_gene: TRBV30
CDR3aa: CAWSVLWRDRTAYNEQFF
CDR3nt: TGTGCCTGGAGTGTACTTTGGCGGGACAGGACTGCCTACAATGAGCAGTTCTTC

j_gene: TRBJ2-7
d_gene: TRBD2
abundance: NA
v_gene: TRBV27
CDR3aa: CASSSGTSPYEQYF
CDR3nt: TGTGCCAGCAGTTCCGGGACTAGCCCCTACGAGCAGTACTTC

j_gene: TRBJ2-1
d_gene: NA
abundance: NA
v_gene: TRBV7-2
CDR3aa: CASTLLMRDEQFF
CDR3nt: TGTGCCAGCACCCTCTTAATGCGCGATGAGCAGTTCTTC

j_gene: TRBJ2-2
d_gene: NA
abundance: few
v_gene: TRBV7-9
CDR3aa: CASSLIGEDGELFF
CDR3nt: TGTGCCAGCAGCTTAATAGGCGAGGACGGGGAGCTGTTTTTT

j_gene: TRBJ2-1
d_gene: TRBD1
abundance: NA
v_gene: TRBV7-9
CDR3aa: CASSLGAGGYNEQFF
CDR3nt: TGTGCCAGCAGCTTGGGAGCAGGGGGCTACAATGAGCAGTTCTTC

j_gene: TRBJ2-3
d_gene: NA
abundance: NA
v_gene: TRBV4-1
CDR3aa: CASSQLGQTTDTQYF
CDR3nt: TGCGCCAGCAGCCAACTAGGACAGACCACAGATACGCAGTATTTT

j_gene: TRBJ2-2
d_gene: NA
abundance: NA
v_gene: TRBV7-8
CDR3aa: CASSLRSGSNTGELFF
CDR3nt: TGTGCCAGCAGCTTAAGGTCAGGGTCGAACACCGGGGAGCTGTTTTTT

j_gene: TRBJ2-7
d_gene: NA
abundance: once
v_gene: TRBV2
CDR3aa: CASGLGTPPYEQYF
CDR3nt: TGTGCCAGCGGTCTTGGGACTCCCCCCTACGAGCAGTACTTC

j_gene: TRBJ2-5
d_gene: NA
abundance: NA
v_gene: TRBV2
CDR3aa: CASSSNAYETQYF
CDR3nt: TGTGCCAGCAGTTCTAACGCATATGAGACCCAGTACTTC

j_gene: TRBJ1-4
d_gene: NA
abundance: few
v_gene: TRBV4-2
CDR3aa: CASSQAGNNEKLFF
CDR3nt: TGTGCCAGCAGCCAAGCAGGGAACAATGAAAAACTGTTTTTT

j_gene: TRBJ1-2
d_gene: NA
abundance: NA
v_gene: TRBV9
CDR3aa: CASSVTGGPYGYTF
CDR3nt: TGTGCCAGCAGCGTTACGGGGGGGCCCTATGGCTACACCTTC

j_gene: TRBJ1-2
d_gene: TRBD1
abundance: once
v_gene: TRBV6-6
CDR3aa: CASRTGGAGYGYTF
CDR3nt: TGTGCCAGCAGAACAGGGGGCGCGGGCTATGGCTACACCTTC

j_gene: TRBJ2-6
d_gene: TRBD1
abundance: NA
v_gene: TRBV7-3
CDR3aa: CASSLSGGSQFSGANVLTF
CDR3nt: TGTGCCAGCAGCTTATCAGGGGGATCTCAATTCTCTGGGGCCAACGTCCTGACTTTC

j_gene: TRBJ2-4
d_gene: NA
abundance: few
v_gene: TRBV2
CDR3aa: CASSVSGREYF
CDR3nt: TGTGCCAGCAGTGTATCCGGCCGGGAGTACTTC

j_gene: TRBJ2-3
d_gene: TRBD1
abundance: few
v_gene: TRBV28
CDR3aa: CASRGDRGRGDTQYF
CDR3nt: TGTGCCAGCAGGGGGGACAGGGGGCGAGGAGATACGCAGTATTTT

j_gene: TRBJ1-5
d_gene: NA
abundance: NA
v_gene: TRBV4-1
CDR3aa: CASSQIGGVGQPQHF
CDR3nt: TGCGCCAGCAGCCAAATCGGGGGAGTTGGGCAGCCCCAGCATTTT

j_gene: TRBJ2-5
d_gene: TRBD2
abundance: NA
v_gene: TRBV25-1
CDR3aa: CASSIRAGRGETQYF
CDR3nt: TGTGCCAGCAGTATCCGAGCGGGGCGGGGAGAGACCCAGTACTTC

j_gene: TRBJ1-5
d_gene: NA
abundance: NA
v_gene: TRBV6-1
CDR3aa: CASLTIGQPQHF
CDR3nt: TGTGCCAGCCTAACTATTGGTCAGCCCCAGCATTTT

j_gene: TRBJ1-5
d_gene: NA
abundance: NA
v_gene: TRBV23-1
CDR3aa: CASSQFRRTGNQPQHF
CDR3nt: TGCGCCAGCAGTCAATTTAGGAGGACTGGCAATCAGCCCCAGCATTTT

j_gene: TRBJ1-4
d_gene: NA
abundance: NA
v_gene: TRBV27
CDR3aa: CASSLGGRGLNEKLFF
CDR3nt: TGTGCCAGCAGTTTGGGAGGTCGGGGATTAAATGAAAAACTGTTTTTT

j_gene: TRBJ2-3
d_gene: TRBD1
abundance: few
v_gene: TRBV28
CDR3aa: CASSLSGTGVTDTQYF
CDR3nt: TGTGCCAGCAGTTTATCCGGGACAGGGGTCACGGATACGCAGTATTTT

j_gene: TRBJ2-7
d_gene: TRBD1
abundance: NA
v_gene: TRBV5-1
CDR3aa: CASSAGTGAYEQYF
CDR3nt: TGCGCCAGCAGCGCCGGGACAGGGGCCTACGAGCAGTACTTC

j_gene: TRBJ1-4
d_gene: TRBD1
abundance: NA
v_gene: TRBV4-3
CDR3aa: CASSHASGTGSEKLFF
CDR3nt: TGCGCCAGCAGCCACGCTTCCGGGACAGGGAGTGAAAAACTGTTTTTT

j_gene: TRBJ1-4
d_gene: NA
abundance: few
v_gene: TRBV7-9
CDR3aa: CASSRIGQIAPEKLFF
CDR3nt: TGTGCCAGCAGCAGAATTGGACAGATAGCGCCTGAAAAACTGTTTTTT

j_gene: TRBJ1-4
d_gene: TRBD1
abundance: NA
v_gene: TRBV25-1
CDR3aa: CASGGQGVGEKLFF
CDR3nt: TGTGCCAGCGGGGGACAGGGAGTTGGTGAAAAACTGTTTTTT

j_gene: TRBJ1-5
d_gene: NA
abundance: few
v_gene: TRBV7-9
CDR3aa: CASSLGRIIGNQPQHF
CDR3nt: TGTGCCAGCAGCTTGGGGCGGATCATTGGTAATCAGCCCCAGCATTTT

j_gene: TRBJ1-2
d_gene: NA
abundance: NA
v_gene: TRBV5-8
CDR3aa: CASSLPTTSYGYTF
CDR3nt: TGTGCCAGCAGCCTCCCGACAACAAGCTATGGCTACACCTTC

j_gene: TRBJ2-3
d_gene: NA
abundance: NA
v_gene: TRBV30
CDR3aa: CAWSPGGGFTDTQYF
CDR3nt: TGTGCCTGGAGCCCGGGCGGGGGCTTCACAGATACGCAGTATTTT

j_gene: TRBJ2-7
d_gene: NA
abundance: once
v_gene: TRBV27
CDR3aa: CASSLIGENRFEQYF
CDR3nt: TGTGCCAGCAGTTTAATAGGGGAAAACCGGTTCGAGCAGTACTTC

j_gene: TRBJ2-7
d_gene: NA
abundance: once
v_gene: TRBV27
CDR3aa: CASSMRQGHEQYF
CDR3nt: TGTGCCAGCAGTATGAGGCAGGGCCACGAGCAGTACTTC

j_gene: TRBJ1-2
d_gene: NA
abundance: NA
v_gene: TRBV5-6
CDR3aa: CASSLEGRHYGYTF
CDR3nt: TGTGCCAGCAGCTTGGAGGGGCGACACTATGGCTACACCTTC

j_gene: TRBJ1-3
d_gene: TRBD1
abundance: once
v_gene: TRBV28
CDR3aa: CASGGQASGNTIYF
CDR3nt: TGTGCCAGCGGGGGACAGGCCTCTGGAAACACCATATATTTT

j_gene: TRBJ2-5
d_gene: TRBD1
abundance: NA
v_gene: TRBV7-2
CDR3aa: CASSLIWDRQETQYF
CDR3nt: TGTGCCAGCAGCTTAATTTGGGACAGGCAAGAGACCCAGTACTTC

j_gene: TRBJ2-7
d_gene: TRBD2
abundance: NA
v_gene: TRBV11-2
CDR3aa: CASSSSSGRTYEQYF
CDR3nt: TGTGCCAGCAGCTCCTCTAGCGGGCGTACCTACGAGCAGTACTTC

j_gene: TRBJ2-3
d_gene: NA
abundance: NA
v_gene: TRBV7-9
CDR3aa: CASSLWRGSGDTQYF
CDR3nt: TGTGCCAGCAGCTTATGGAGGGGTTCGGGGGATACGCAGTATTTT

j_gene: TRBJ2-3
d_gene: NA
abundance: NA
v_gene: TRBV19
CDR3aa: CASSARTAYTDTQYF
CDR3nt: TGTGCCAGTAGTGCCCGGACAGCTTACACAGATACGCAGTATTTT

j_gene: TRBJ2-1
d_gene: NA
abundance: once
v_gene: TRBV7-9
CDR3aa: CASGRLDRRGDPEQFF
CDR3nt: TGTGCCAGCGGAAGACTCGATCGGCGGGGCGATCCTGAGCAGTTCTTC

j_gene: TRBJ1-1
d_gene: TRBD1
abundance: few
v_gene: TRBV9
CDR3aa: CASGRLQGATEAFF
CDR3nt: TGTGCCAGCGGCCGCCTACAGGGGGCCACTGAAGCTTTCTTT

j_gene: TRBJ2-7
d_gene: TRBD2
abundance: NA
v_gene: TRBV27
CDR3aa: CASSQPPTSGGTYEQYF
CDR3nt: TGTGCCAGCAGCCAGCCTCCGACTAGCGGGGGTACCTACGAGCAGTACTTC